What follows are 3 T cell receptor beta chains derived from one specimen sequenced in a study of blood T cells in healthy people across ages. Combining a sample-barcoded 5' primer with a J-beta primer mix, a second PCR ran for roughly 7 to 11 cycles. TCRdb used MiXCR to reprocess the 5' RACE reads, holding one entry per CDR3 protein. The sample includes about 670,000 distinct CDR3 sequences, around 38% seen only once; the top ten take around 32%. The sequencing sample was made of blood. The receptors come from a man older than 75 in good health.

This chain joins TRBV6-2 or TRBV6-3 and TRBJ2-3; the D gene is possibly TRBD2 (6 bases). Looked up from germline, CDR1 is MNHEY and CDR2 is SVGEGT. Trimming pared 4 bases from V and 1 base from J, leaving 15 bases between. The CDR3 covers 16 residues. The DNA of the CDR3 is TGTGCCAGCAGTTTCTGGACTATCGAAGGCACAGATACGCAGTATTTT. Its translation is CASSFWTIEGTDTQYF.

CDR3 residues: CASSLRGTGNYEQYF. The CDR3, as DNA: TGTGCCAGCAGCTTAAGAGGGACAGGGAACTACGAGCAGTACTTC. V is TRBV7-2 and J is TRBJ2-7; 9 positions match TRBD1. Germline V lookup: CDR1 SGHTA, CDR2 FQGNSA. The CDR3 runs 15 residues. With 2 bases clipped from V and 3 bases from J, the junction kept 5 bases outside the gene matches.

This clonotype was picked up one time. A read error is possible here, since a much larger clone lies one base away. This rearrangement joins TRBV6-6 to TRBJ2-4; D is ambiguous. CDR3 length: 12 amino acids. Trimming took off 7 bases at V and 6 bases at J, with 10 bases between the two ends. Per germline, CDR1 MNHNY and CDR2 SVGAGI (reference sequence). CDR3 DNA: TGTGCCAGCACGGCGACCGGAAACATTCAGTACTTC. Encoded protein: CASTATGNIQYF.